This TCR beta chain was sequenced in a study of blood T cells in healthy people across ages. In its sample, this clonotype was seen a few times. A second about 6 to 12 cycle PCR used barcoded and J-beta primers. TCRdb recomputed calls from the 5' RACE reads with MiXCR, one row per CDR3 protein. The sample yields approximately 800,000 distinct CDR3 sequences, roughly three fifths seen once. The CDR3 runs to 16 residues. CDR1 and CDR2 (germline): SGDLS, YYNGEE. With 0 bases removed from V and 5 bases from J, the gap between germline ends came to 18 bases. Input material: blood. This TCR was sampled from a man in his forties in good health. The chain joins TRBV9 to TRBJ2-7; D may be TRBD1 (6 bases). CDR3 DNA: TGTGCCAGCAGCGTAGCTTATAGGCCAGGGGTGGACGAGCAGTACTTC. This gives the protein CASSVAYRPGVDEQYF.